The TCR beta chain under discussion was sequenced for a study of T cells after somatic rescue of genetic block. This CDR3 comprises 12 residues. V lost 4 bases to trimming and J lost 6 bases, with 7 bases between them. The germline V gene has CDR1 SGHTA and CDR2 FQGNSA. The repertoire was sequenced with immunoSEQ multiplex PCR; TCRdb's copy has only in-frame clones and lacks some. The sample shows 9,500 to 10,000 clones, 70% to 85% of them seen only once. What was sequenced was peripheral blood mononuclear cells (PBMCs). The sequence was obtained from a boy between 10 and 17 years old. The chain combines TRBV7-2 with TRBJ2-1; no definite D call. CDR3 amino acids: CASSSYGNEQFF. The CDR3 region has the DNA TGTGCCAGCAGCTCGTACGGCAATGAGCAGTTCTTC.